A single sample gave rise to the 32 T cell receptor beta chains below, sequenced in a study of OX40 agonist ivuxolimab in advanced cancers. Produced via immunoSEQ multiplex PCR; TCRdb's table is partial and in-frame only. The table lists around 67,000 clones, roughly nine tenths of them singletons, with under 1.1% in the top ten. Source: CD4+ or CD8+ T cells sorted from blood, taken in a trial of the OX40 agonist ivuxolimab. These receptors all stem from an adult with an advanced solid tumor such as melanoma, head and neck, liver or kidney cancer.

CDR3 protein: CASSLTGDGYTF. The CDR3 DNA follows: TGTGCCAGCAGCTTAACGGGGGACGGCTACACCTTC. The rearrangement links TRBV7-6 to TRBJ1-2; a possible D gene is TRBD1 (5 bases). Trimming took off 2 bases at V and 8 bases at J, with 9 bases between the two ends. The CDR3 sequence is 12 residues long. The germline gives CDR1 SGHVS, CDR2 FNYEAQ.

The chain joins TRBV4-1 to TRBJ2-7; tentatively, D is TRBD1 (5 bases). Looked up from germline, CDR1 is MGHRA and CDR2 is YSYEKL. This CDR3 has 14 residues. V dropped 0 bases and J dropped 3 bases, with 9 bases sitting between them. The CDR3 region is CASSQDDRYYEQYF. The CDR3 DNA reads TGCGCCAGCAGCCAAGACGACAGATACTACGAGCAGTACTTC.

The chain employs TRBV4-1 and TRBJ1-1, with 7 bases aligning to TRBD1. The CDR3 sequence is 17 residues long. The ends lost 4 bases at V and 6 bases at J; junction bases unmatched: 17. Germline V lookup: CDR1 MGHRA, CDR2 YSYEKL. This CDR3 reads CASSPPQGGRTFAEAFF. In DNA form, the CDR3 reads TGCGCCAGCAGCCCTCCCCAGGGGGGCCGCACTTTTGCTGAAGCTTTCTTT.

This chain uses TRBV18 with TRBJ1-1; D perhaps matches TRBD1 (5 bases). V lost 4 bases, J lost 1 base, and 13 bases lay in between. This CDR3 contains 15 residues. The germline CDR1 and CDR2 sequences are KGHSH and LQKENI. The CDR3 DNA follows: TGTGCCAGCTCACTATCCGGGACGGCGAACACTGAAGCTTTCTTT. Protein: CASSLSGTANTEAFF.

The chain couples TRBV27 to TRBJ2-3, with 9 bases that match TRBD2. After removal of 3 bases from V and 4 bases from J, the junction contained 5 bases not matched to a gene. This CDR3 is built from 15 residues. Germline V gene sequence: CDR1 MNHEY, CDR2 SMNVEV (reference sequence). In DNA form, the CDR3 reads TGTGCCAGCAGTTTTGGCGGGAGGGACCCAGATACGCAGTATTTT. The encoded protein is CASSFGGRDPDTQYF.

J is TRBJ1-2 and V is TRBV28; unclear D gene. Trimming shortened V by 2 bases and J by 3 bases, and 4 bases separated the two germline ends. The CDR3 has 12 residues. Germline V CDR1 and CDR2: MDHEN, SYDVKM. DNA for the CDR3: TGTGCCAGCAGTTTACGTTACTATGGCTACACCTTC. Translated, it gives CASSLRYYGYTF.

This sequence joins TRBV29-1 and TRBJ2-5; D unresolved. Trimming stripped 6 bases from V and 5 bases from J, with 7 bases between. Germline V gene data show CDR1 as SQVTM and CDR2 as ANQGSEA. This CDR3 is built from 10 residues. CDR3 protein: CSVSQETQYF. For the CDR3, the DNA is TGCAGCGTGAGTCAGGAGACCCAGTACTTC.

The chain employs TRBV18 and TRBJ2-5; 8 bases are shared with TRBD1. The CDR3 is 16 residues long. V lost 4 bases and J lost 4; bases outside the gene matches: 11. CDR1 and CDR2 (germline): KGHSH, LQKENI. CDR3 protein: CASSLSRTGTGETQYF. CDR3 bases: TGTGCCAGCTCACTATCCCGGACAGGGACGGGAGAGACCCAGTACTTC.

This rearrangement joins TRBV5-1 to TRBJ1-4, with 9 bases fitting TRBD1. This CDR3 comprises 15 residues. Germline values: CDR1 SGHRS, CDR2 YFSETQ. J gave up 6 bases and V 0 bases, and 3 bases lay outside the gene matches. The CDR3 is CASSLGGQGYEKLFF. Written as DNA, the CDR3 is TGCGCCAGCAGCTTGGGGGGACAGGGTTATGAAAAACTGTTTTTT.

This sequence joins TRBV19 and TRBJ2-3; possibly TRBD2 for D (5 bases). The CDR3 has 14 residues. Germline assignment: CDR1 LNHDA and CDR2 SQIVND (reference sequence). V was cut by 3 bases and J by 2 bases, with 9 bases left in between. CDR3 residues: CASSIPDYTDTQYF. In DNA, the CDR3 is TGTGCCAGTAGTATTCCCGACTACACAGATACGCAGTATTTT. The whole variable domain, filled in from reference TRBV19 and TRBJ2-3, reads DGGITQSPKYLFRKEGQNVTLSCEQNLNHDAMYWYRQDPGQGLRLIYYSQIVNDFQKGDIAEGYSVSREKKESFPLTVTSAQKNPTAFYLCASSIPDYTDTQYFGPGTRLTVL.

This chain connects TRBV18 to TRBJ2-1; 8 nucleotides line up with TRBD1. Germline CDR1 and CDR2: KGHSH and LQKENI. The V gene end was trimmed by 0 bases and the J gene end by 3 bases; junction bases not matched to a gene: 1. The CDR3 has 15 amino acids. The DNA for the CDR3 is TGTGCCAGCTCACCACCGACAGGGGTCTACAATGAGCAGTTCTTC. It codes for CASSPPTGVYNEQFF. The complete variable domain, with remaining parts taken from reference TRBV18 and TRBJ2-1, reads NAGVMQNPRHLVRRRGQEARLRCSPMKGHSHVYWYRQLPEEGLKFMVYLQKENIIDESGMPKERFSAEFPKEGPSILRIQQVVRGDSAAYFCASSPPTGVYNEQFFGPGTRLTVL.

This chain connects TRBV7-6 to TRBJ2-1; 7 nucleotides align to TRBD2. The CDR3 spans 14 residues. Germline values: CDR1 SGHVS, CDR2 FNYEAQ. V lost 3 bases, J lost 7 bases, and 6 bases stayed unmatched. The CDR3 region is CASSFGQRGNEQFF. In nucleotides, the CDR3 is TGTGCCAGCAGCTTTGGCCAGCGGGGAAATGAGCAGTTCTTC.

The chain carries TRBV29-1 and TRBJ1-1, with 8 nucleotides matching TRBD1. The V gene's germline CDR1 is SQVTM and CDR2 ANQGSEA. V trimming: 7 bases; J trimming: 6 bases; junction bases outside the gene matches: 10. This CDR3 comprises 13 residues. Here the CDR3 reads CSAGGGTGPEAFF. DNA of the CDR3: TGCAGCGCCGGTGGGGGGACAGGTCCTGAAGCTTTCTTT.

The rearrangement uses TRBV11-3 and TRBJ1-3; D is uncertain. The V and J ends lost 3 bases and 1 base respectively, with 7 bases between them. Germline V gene sequence: CDR1 SGHNT, CDR2 YENEEA. The CDR3 extends over 14 amino acids. CDR3 in DNA: TGTGCCAGCAGCTTGGGGTCTTCTGGAAACACCATATATTTT. Amino acid sequence: CASSLGSSGNTIYF.

This clone was counted a few times. The chain joins TRBV28 to TRBJ1-5; D may be TRBD1 (5 bases). The CDR3 is made up of 19 amino acids. V shed 5 bases and J shed 6 bases, with 29 bases lying between them. Germline CDR1 is MDHEN and CDR2 is SYDVKM. CDR3 sequence (DNA): TGTGCCAGCAGTCCACCGTGGTATTGGGACTCGGGGGGGGGTCAGCCCCAGCATTTT. It encodes CASSPPWYWDSGGGQPQHF.

The chain is built from TRBV7-7 and TRBJ2-3; 7 positions match TRBD1. Trimming took 1 base from V and 2 from J; bases not matched to a gene: 3. Germline CDR1 and CDR2: SSHAT and FNYEAQ (reference sequence). The CDR3 spans 15 residues. The CDR3: CASSLGQGITDTQYF. CDR3 nucleotides: TGTGCCAGCAGCTTAGGACAGGGTATCACAGATACGCAGTATTTT.

The chain combines TRBV29-1 with TRBJ2-3, with D maybe TRBD2 (6 bases). V shed 4 bases and J shed 0 bases, with 11 bases lying between them. Germline lookup yields CDR1 SQVTM and CDR2 ANQGSEA. The CDR3 covers 14 residues. The DNA for the CDR3 is TGCAGCGTTGGACGCGGGACTAGCACAGATACGCAGTATTTT. This gives the protein CSVGRGTSTDTQYF.

This clone was seen once. The chain combines TRBV6-1 with TRBJ2-1; 8 positions agree with TRBD1. Germline lookup yields CDR1 MNHNS and CDR2 SASEGT. This CDR3 has 14 residues. The V segment lost 10 bases and the J segment 7 bases; nucleotides outside the gene matches: 12. The CDR3 protein is CAIGEQGGWNEQFF. The CDR3 DNA follows: TGTGCCATCGGGGAACAGGGGGGCTGGAATGAGCAGTTCTTC.

This rearrangement joins TRBV27 to TRBJ2-7; 8 nucleotides align to TRBD2. Unmatched junction bases numbered 8, after V lost 6 bases and J lost 4 bases. Per the germline V gene, CDR1 is MNHEY and CDR2 is SMNVEV (reference sequence). The CDR3 runs to 14 residues. CDR3 sequence: CASRQGTRVYEQYF. In nucleotides, the CDR3 is TGTGCCAGCAGACAAGGGACTAGGGTTTACGAGCAGTACTTC.

The rearrangement uses TRBV19 and TRBJ2-3, with D maybe TRBD1 (6 bases). The CDR3 length is 15 residues. CDR1 is LNHDA, CDR2 SQIVND, per germline (reference sequence). Trimming removed 6 bases from V and 5 bases from J, with 18 bases in between. CDR3 sequence: CASRLGVGAGDTQYF. DNA for the CDR3: TGTGCCAGTAGATTGGGCGTGGGGGCCGGAGATACGCAGTATTTT.

This sequence joins TRBV7-2 and TRBJ2-1; D not resolved. The CDR3 extends over 12 amino acids. The V and J ends lost 2 bases and 6 bases respectively, with 5 bases between them. Germline V gene lookup returns CDR1 SGHTA and CDR2 FQGNSA. In DNA form, the CDR3 reads TGTGCCAGCAGCTTAAATTCCAATGAGCAGTTCTTC. As protein: CASSLNSNEQFF. The full variable domain, its missing parts supplied by reference TRBV7-2 and TRBJ2-1, is GAGVSQSPSNKVTEKGKDVELRCDPISGHTALYWYRQSLGQGLEFLIYFQGNSAPDKSGLPSDRFSAERTGGSVSTLTIQRTQQEDSAVYLCASSLNSNEQFFGPGTRLTVL.

The chain is built from TRBV9 and TRBJ2-2, with TRBD2 identical over 7 bases. Germline V gene lookup returns CDR1 SGDLS and CDR2 YYNGEE. The CDR3 consists of 16 residues. J was trimmed by 0 bases and V by 4 bases; bases with no gene match: 6. CDR3 in DNA: TGTGCCAGCAGCTCTCGCGGGGGAGCGAACACCGGGGAGCTGTTTTTT. As protein: CASSSRGGANTGELFF.

The chain joins TRBV28 to TRBJ2-4, with D possibly matching TRBD2 (7 bases). V shed 5 bases and J shed 1 base, with 15 bases lying between them. Germline values: CDR1 MDHEN, CDR2 SYDVKM. The CDR3 has 16 residues. This CDR3 is CASSPGEGLAKNIQYF. CDR3 nucleotide sequence: TGTGCCAGCAGTCCAGGGGAGGGCCTGGCCAAAAACATTCAGTACTTC.

The chain uses TRBV29-1 and TRBJ1-1; D possibly corresponds to TRBD1 (6 bases). The V end was cut by 1 base, the J end by 8 bases, with 20 bases between. CDR1 and CDR2 from the germline V gene are SQVTM and ANQGSEA. The CDR3 has 15 amino acids. This CDR3 is CSVEVSRRTAAEAFF. The CDR3 DNA follows: TGCAGCGTTGAAGTGTCTCGTCGGACAGCGGCCGAAGCTTTCTTT.

The V call is TRBV5-1, the J call TRBJ1-1; no clear D gene. The germline V gene has CDR1 SGHRS and CDR2 YFSETQ. This CDR3 comprises 14 residues. Trimming shortened V by 1 base and J by 2 bases, and 9 bases separated the two germline ends. The CDR3 DNA is TGCGCCAGCAGCTTGACGGCCCCTAACACTGAAGCTTTCTTT. It yields the protein CASSLTAPNTEAFF.

The V gene is TRBV7-2, the J gene TRBJ2-3; D is possibly TRBD2 (6 bases). The CDR3 runs to 15 residues. Germline V lookup: CDR1 SGHTA, CDR2 FQGNSA. The ends were cut back, 5 bases at V and 1 base at J, with 13 bases in the middle. CDR3 protein: CASSSSGVGTDTQYF. CDR3 sequence (DNA): TGTGCCAGCAGCAGTAGCGGAGTCGGCACAGATACGCAGTATTTT.

The chain links TRBV2 to TRBJ2-4; 7 bases agree with TRBD1. This CDR3 is built from 17 residues. Germline CDR1 is SNHLY and CDR2 is FYNNEI. V shed 0 bases and J 7 bases; nucleotides not matched to a gene: 12. The DNA of the CDR3 is TGTGCCAGCAGTGAAGCGCTTCTAGGGGGCGCTCGGAACATTCAGTACTTC. It is translated as CASSEALLGGARNIQYF.

This clone occurred a few times. CDR3 in amino acids: CASSENGPEAFF. The DNA for the CDR3 is TGTGCCAGCAGTGAAAACGGCCCTGAAGCTTTCTTT. The V call is TRBV6-1, the J call TRBJ1-1, with D unclear. Germline values: CDR1 MNHNS, CDR2 SASEGT. The ends were cut back, 2 bases at V and 6 bases at J, with 7 bases in the middle. The CDR3 has 12 amino acids.

The chain links TRBV5-1 to TRBJ2-1, with 10 positions matching TRBD2. Losses at the gene ends were 4 bases for V and 10 bases for J; bases not matched to a gene: 14. The CDR3 spans 16 residues. Germline-derived CDR1 and CDR2 are SGHRS and YFSETQ. This CDR3 is CASSPGALAGAEEQFF. The CDR3 DNA sequence: TGCGCCAGCAGCCCGGGGGCCCTAGCGGGAGCCGAGGAGCAGTTCTTC.

This sequence joins TRBV18 and TRBJ1-5; no reliable D call. With 5 bases removed from V and 4 bases from J, the gap between germline ends came to 12 bases. Germline CDR1 reads KGHSH; CDR2 reads LQKENI. The CDR3 covers 14 residues. The CDR3 DNA sequence: TGTGCCAGCTCAGCCCGCCTTGAAAATCAGCCCCAGCATTTT. This encodes CASSARLENQPQHF.

This chain joins TRBV5-4 and TRBJ2-7; 8 bases fit TRBD1. Per germline, CDR1 SGHNT and CDR2 YYREEE (reference sequence). CDR3 length: 15 amino acids. Trimming took 4 bases from V and 0 from J; bases not matched to a gene: 6. In DNA form, the CDR3 reads TGTGCCAGCAGCCTAGGACAGGGTAGCTCCTACGAGCAGTACTTC. It specifies CASSLGQGSSYEQYF.

The count of this clone is one. This sequence joins TRBV7-2 and TRBJ2-1, with TRBD1 identical over 8 bases. CDR3 length: 15 amino acids. V was clipped by 6 bases and J by 0 bases; unmatched bases: 4. Germline loops: CDR1 SGHTA, CDR2 FQGNSA. This CDR3 is CASRDTGGSYNEQFF. The CDR3 DNA reads TGTGCCAGCAGGGATACAGGGGGCTCCTACAATGAGCAGTTCTTC.